These 21 T cell receptor beta chains were sequenced from one sample in a study of blood T cell repertoires in COVID-19. Assay used: immunoSEQ multiplex PCR; TCRdb lists only in-frame clones, some missing. The profile shows about 190,000 clones, 70% to 85% of them singletons. The sample was peripheral blood. The receptors come from a woman between 50 and 59 years old with acute or convalescent COVID-19.

The chain employs TRBV7-2 and TRBJ2-5; 8 bases are shared with TRBD1. The CDR3 is 17 amino acids. CDR1 and CDR2 from the germline V gene are SGHTA and FQGNSA. V was pared by 2 bases and J by 2 bases, with 10 bases of the junction left unmatched. The CDR3 sequence is CASSLNPQGAGQETQYF. Here the CDR3 DNA reads TGTGCCAGCAGCTTAAACCCCCAGGGGGCAGGACAAGAGACCCAGTACTTC.

This clone was counted between two and nine times. This chain joins TRBV6-2 or TRBV6-3 and TRBJ2-7, with 12 bases matching TRBD2. After removal of 0 bases from V and 4 bases from J, the junction contained 4 bases not matched to a gene. The germline gives CDR1 MNHEY, CDR2 SVGEGT. This CDR3 is 16 amino acids long. The CDR3 DNA is TGTGCCAGCAGTTACTCTTGGGGGACTAGCGGGTACGAGCAGTACTTC. The encoded protein is CASSYSWGTSGYEQYF.

The rearrangement links TRBV24-1 to TRBJ1-5, with 7 bases fitting TRBD1. CDR3 size: 13 residues. V lost 2 bases, J lost 8 bases, and 2 bases stayed unmatched. Germline lookup yields CDR1 KGHDR and CDR2 SFDVKD. The CDR3 bases are TGTGCCACCAGTGATTACAGGGGTGAGCCCCAGCATTTT. This codes for CATSDYRGEPQHF.

This clone was picked up one time. This sequence joins TRBV9 and TRBJ1-3, with D possibly TRBD1 on 5 matching bases. Germline V gene lookup returns CDR1 SGDLS and CDR2 YYNGEE. The CDR3 length is 17 residues. V lost 4 bases to trimming and J lost 0 bases, with 17 bases between them. CDR3 sequence (DNA): TGTGCCAGCAGCTTCTCGGACGGGGGGATCTCTGGAAACACCATATATTTT. Encoded protein: CASSFSDGGISGNTIYF.

Remarks on this clone: At one of its ends the junction is not consistent with the germline gene, which may arise from a read error. The chain uses TRBV28 and TRBJ1-6; the D is unclear. Germline CDR1 and CDR2: MDHEN and SYDVKM. CDR3 length: 14 amino acids. The CDR3 is CASSLDGSRFGVDF. In nucleotides, the CDR3 is TGTGCCAGCAGTCTGGACGGATCAAGGTTCGGGGTCGACTTT. The whole variable domain, remainder taken from reference TRBV28 and TRBJ1-6, is DVKVTQSSRYLVKRTGEKVFLECVQDMDHENMFWYRQDPGLGLRLIYFSYDVKMKEKGDIPEGYSVSREKKERFSLILESASTNQTSMYLCASSLDGSRFGVDFGNGTRLTVT.

The DNA of the CDR3 is TGTGCCACAAAACTCACCGGCACAGATACGCAGTATTTT. The encoded protein is CATKLTGTDTQYF. The genes are TRBV27 and TRBJ2-3; the D is unclear. The V gene's germline CDR1 is MNHEY and CDR2 SMNVEV (reference sequence). The CDR3 is made up of 13 amino acids. Trimming took 10 bases from V and 1 from J, leaving 12 bases between them.

The chain carries TRBV11-2 and TRBJ2-7, with TRBD2 matching over 8 bases. The germline gives CDR1 SGHAT, CDR2 FQNNGV. The ends lost 1 base at V and 4 bases at J; junction bases unmatched: 3. The CDR3 consists of 14 residues. The CDR3 spells CASSLGGGGYEQYF. The CDR3 DNA reads TGTGCCAGCAGCTTAGGTGGCGGGGGGTACGAGCAGTACTTC.

Only one count was recorded for this clone. The CDR3 loop reads CASSTLDAGRGSPLHF. DNA of the CDR3: TGTGCCAGTAGTACCCTCGACGCTGGGAGGGGATCACCCCTCCACTTT. The chain links TRBV19 to TRBJ1-6; TRBD1 is a possible D gene (5 bases). Germline V lookup: CDR1 LNHDA, CDR2 SQIVND (reference sequence). The CDR3 spans 16 residues. V shed 4 bases and J shed 10 bases, with 20 bases lying between them.

The V gene is TRBV30, the J gene TRBJ2-7, with D possibly matching TRBD1 (6 bases). Between the trimmed V and J ends, which lost 0 bases and 6 bases, there was a span of 6 bases. CDR1 and CDR2 from the germline V gene are GTSNPN and SVGIG (reference sequence). There are 11 residues in the CDR3. CDR3 sequence: CAWSVGGEQYF. DNA for the CDR3: TGTGCCTGGAGTGTAGGGGGCGAGCAGTACTTC.

The rearrangement links TRBV20-1 to TRBJ1-5; D gene uncertain. This CDR3 is 9 amino acids long. V was shortened by 6 bases and J by 9 bases, with 6 bases between the two germline ends. From germline, CDR1 is DFQATT and CDR2 SNEGSKA (reference sequence). CDR3 amino acids: CSAGLPQHF. In nucleotides, the CDR3 is TGCAGTGCCGGTTTGCCCCAGCATTTT.

This clone was picked up a small number of times. The V gene is TRBV6-1, the J gene TRBJ1-5; D may be TRBD1 (5 bases). This CDR3 spans 17 amino acids. V was clipped by 3 bases and J by 6 bases, with 21 bases between them. Germline V gives CDR1 MNHNS, CDR2 SASEGT. The DNA of the CDR3 is TGTGCCAGCAGTGATTATGGTGGAAGTGGGGCACGTCAGCCCCAGCATTTT. It yields the protein CASSDYGGSGARQPQHF.

The chain links TRBV6-6 to TRBJ2-2; D not resolved. CDR1 and CDR2 (germline): MNHNY, SVGAGI (reference sequence). This CDR3 is 13 amino acids long. Deletions cut 6 bases from V and 4 bases from J, with 9 bases between. The CDR3 loop is CASRITSTGELFF. Here the CDR3 DNA reads TGTGCCAGCAGGATCACGAGCACCGGGGAGCTGTTTTTT.

The V and J genes are TRBV7-2 and TRBJ1-1, with 7 bases fitting TRBD1. Germline lookup yields CDR1 SGHTA and CDR2 FQGNSA. This CDR3 spans 13 amino acids. With V trimmed by 6 bases and J by 0 bases, 1 base remained unmatched. The CDR3 DNA reads TGTGCCAGCAGAACAGGGGTGAACACTGAAGCTTTCTTT. Translation: CASRTGVNTEAFF.

The chain recombines TRBV6-5 with TRBJ2-3, with D possibly being TRBD2 (5 bases). This CDR3 region has 15 residues. V was shortened by 7 bases and J by 6 bases, with 20 bases between the two germline ends. CDR1 MNHEY and CDR2 SVGAGI come from the germline V gene. The CDR3 protein is CASILGLGLTDTQYF. DNA of the CDR3: TGTGCCAGCATTCTAGGACTCGGCCTCACGGATACGCAGTATTTT.

A word on this clone: Germline is not matched at one junction end, which may reflect a read error. This chain links TRBV6-5 with TRBJ1-1, with D possibly matching TRBD1 (6 bases). This CDR3 region has 15 residues. From germline, CDR1 is MNHEY and CDR2 SVGAGI. The CDR3 coding sequence is TGTGCCAGCAGTGACTCCGCGAATGGGGGGGCGGAGGCTTTCTTT. This gives the protein CASSDSANGGAEAFF.

This clone was seen a handful of times. The gene calls are TRBV6-4 and TRBJ2-3; maybe TRBD2 (5 bases). Germline CDR1 is MRHNA and CDR2 is SNTAGT. There are 14 residues in the CDR3. V shed 6 bases and J shed 0 bases, with 10 bases lying between them. CDR3 bases: TGTGCCAGCAGCCCACTAGGGAGCACAGATACGCAGTATTTT. It specifies CASSPLGSTDTQYF.

This rearrangement joins TRBV9 to TRBJ1-1; D perhaps matches TRBD1 (5 bases). Per germline, CDR1 SGDLS and CDR2 YYNGEE. The CDR3 has 16 residues. V was cut by 4 bases and J by 0 bases, with 16 bases left in between. The CDR3 is CASSPRQTLMNTEAFF. The CDR3 DNA reads TGTGCCAGCAGCCCCCGACAGACTCTAATGAACACTGAAGCTTTCTTT.

The chain uses TRBV27 and TRBJ2-6; the D gene is possibly TRBD1 (5 bases). The V end lost 2 bases, the J end lost 0 bases, and 14 bases lay between the germline ends. Germline loops: CDR1 MNHEY, CDR2 SMNVEV (reference sequence). The CDR3 is 18 amino acids. In nucleotides, the CDR3 is TGTGCCAGCAGTTTACAGGGTGTCCACATCTCTGGGGCCAACGTCCTGACTTTC. It yields the protein CASSLQGVHISGANVLTF.

V gene TRBV27 combines with J gene TRBJ2-1; 7 nucleotides match TRBD2. The CDR3 covers 15 residues. Germline CDR1 reads MNHEY; CDR2 reads SMNVEV (reference sequence). V dropped 5 bases and J dropped 4; count of bases not matched to a gene: 8. The CDR3 coding sequence is TGTGCCAGCAGTCCACTAGCGTTGTATTACAATGAGCAGTTCTTC. This encodes CASSPLALYYNEQFF.

This chain uses TRBV3-1 (or the pseudogene TRBV3-2) with TRBJ1-1; the match to TRBD1 covers 7 bases. V shed 3 bases and J 4 bases; nucleotides not matched to a gene: 11. The CDR3 is 16 residues long. Germline CDR1 and CDR2: LGHDT and YNNKEL (reference sequence). The CDR3 sequence is CASSQYRDRRSTEAFF. As DNA, the CDR3 is TGTGCCAGCAGCCAGTACCGGGACAGAAGGAGCACTGAAGCTTTCTTT.

This clone has a count of ten or more. The V call is TRBV5-1, the J call TRBJ2-7; D gene unclear. Germline values: CDR1 SGHRS, CDR2 YFSETQ. The CDR3 has 14 residues. Trimming cost V 0 bases and J 0 bases, with 7 bases left between them. CDR3 DNA sequence: TGCGCCAGCAGCTTGGAACTTTTCTCCTACGAGCAGTACTTC. Translation gives CASSLELFSYEQYF.